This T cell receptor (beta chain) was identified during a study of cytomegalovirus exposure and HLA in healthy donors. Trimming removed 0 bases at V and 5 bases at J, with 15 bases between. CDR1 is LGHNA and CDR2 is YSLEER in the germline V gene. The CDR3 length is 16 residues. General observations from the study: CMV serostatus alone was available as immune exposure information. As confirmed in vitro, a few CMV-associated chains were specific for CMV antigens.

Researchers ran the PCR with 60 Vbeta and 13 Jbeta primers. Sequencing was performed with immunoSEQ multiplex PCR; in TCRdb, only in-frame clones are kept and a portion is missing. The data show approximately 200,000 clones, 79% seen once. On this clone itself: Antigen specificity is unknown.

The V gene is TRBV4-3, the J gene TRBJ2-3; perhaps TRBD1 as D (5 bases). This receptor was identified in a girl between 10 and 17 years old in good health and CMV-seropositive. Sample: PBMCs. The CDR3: CASSQDPYGAGDTQYF. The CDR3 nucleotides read TGCGCCAGCAGCCAAGATCCTTATGGGGCAGGAGATACGCAGTATTTT.